This T cell receptor (beta chain) derives from a study of response to subunit inactivated influenza vaccine. TCRdb used MiXCR to reprocess the RT-PCR reads, holding one entry per CDR3 protein. The sample consists of 500,000 to 600,000 distinct CDR3 sequences, 11% of them appearing once. This clonotype appeared a few times. Trimming cost V 5 bases and J 1 base, with 17 bases left between them. CDR1 and CDR2 from the germline V gene are MDHEN and SYDVKM. This CDR3 is 16 amino acids long. The sample was also reused in another study, on T cells expressing NK-cell markers. That investigation notes: The authors generated TCR beta cDNA through 5'RACE template switching with UMIs. In several experiments, an anti-gamma-delta TCR antibody restricted sorting to alpha-beta TCR T cells. These same clonotypes (in several donors) also led the CD3+CD56-NKG2C+ fraction.

The gene calls are TRBV28 and TRBJ1-1, with D possibly matching TRBD1 (6 bases). The sample in question was PBMCs from blood, obtained on the day of vaccination. The receptor was derived from a man in his fifties who received an inactivated influenza vaccine. The CDR3 sequence is CASSDLRGHPNTEAFF. CDR3 nucleotides: TGTGCCAGCAGTGACCTTCGGGGACACCCGAACACTGAAGCTTTCTTT. The complete variable domain, with remaining parts taken from reference TRBV28 and TRBJ1-1, reads DVKVTQSSRYLVKRTGEKVFLECVQDMDHENMFWYRQDPGLGLRLIYFSYDVKMKEKGDIPEGYSVSREKKERFSLILESASTNQTSMYLCASSDLRGHPNTEAFFGQGTRLTVV.